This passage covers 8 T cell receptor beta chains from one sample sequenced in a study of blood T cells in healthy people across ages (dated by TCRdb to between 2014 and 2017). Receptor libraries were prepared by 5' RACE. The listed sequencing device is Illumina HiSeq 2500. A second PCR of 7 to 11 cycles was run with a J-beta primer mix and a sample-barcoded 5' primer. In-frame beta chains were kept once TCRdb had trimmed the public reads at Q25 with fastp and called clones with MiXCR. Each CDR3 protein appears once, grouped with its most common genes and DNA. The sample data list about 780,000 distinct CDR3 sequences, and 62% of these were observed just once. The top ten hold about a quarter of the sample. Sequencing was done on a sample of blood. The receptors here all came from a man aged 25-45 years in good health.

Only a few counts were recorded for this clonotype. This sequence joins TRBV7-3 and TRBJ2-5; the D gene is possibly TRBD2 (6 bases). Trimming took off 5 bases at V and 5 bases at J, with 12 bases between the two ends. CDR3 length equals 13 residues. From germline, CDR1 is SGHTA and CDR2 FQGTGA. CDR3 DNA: TGTGCCAGCAGCACGGGACTGGGGGAGACCCAGTACTTC. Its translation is CASSTGLGETQYF.

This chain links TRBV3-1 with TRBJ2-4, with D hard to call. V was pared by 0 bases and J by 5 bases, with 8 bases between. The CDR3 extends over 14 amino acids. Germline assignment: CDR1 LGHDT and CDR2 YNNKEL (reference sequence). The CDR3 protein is CASSQDVVQNIQYF. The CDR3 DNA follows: TGTGCCAGCAGCCAAGACGTTGTCCAAAACATTCAGTACTTC.

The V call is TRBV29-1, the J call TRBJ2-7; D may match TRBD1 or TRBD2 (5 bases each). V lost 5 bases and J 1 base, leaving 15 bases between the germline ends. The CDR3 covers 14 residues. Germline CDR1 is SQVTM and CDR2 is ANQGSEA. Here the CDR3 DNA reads TGCAGCGTTACCATGGGGACGGTTTCCTACGAGCAGTACTTC. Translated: CSVTMGTVSYEQYF.

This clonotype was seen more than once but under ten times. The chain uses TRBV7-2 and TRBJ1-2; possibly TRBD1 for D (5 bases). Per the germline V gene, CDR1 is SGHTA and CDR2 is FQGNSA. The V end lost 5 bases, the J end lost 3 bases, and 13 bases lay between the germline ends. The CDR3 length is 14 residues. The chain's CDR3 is CASSVDTAHYGYTF. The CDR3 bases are TGTGCCAGCAGCGTGGACACCGCTCACTATGGCTACACCTTC.

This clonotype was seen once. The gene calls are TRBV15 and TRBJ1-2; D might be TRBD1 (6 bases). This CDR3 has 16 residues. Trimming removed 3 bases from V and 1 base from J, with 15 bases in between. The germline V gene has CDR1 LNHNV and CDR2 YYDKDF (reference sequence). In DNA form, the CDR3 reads TGTGCCACCAGCAGCCCATCGGGCAGGGGTAACTATGGCTACACCTTC. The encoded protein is CATSSPSGRGNYGYTF.

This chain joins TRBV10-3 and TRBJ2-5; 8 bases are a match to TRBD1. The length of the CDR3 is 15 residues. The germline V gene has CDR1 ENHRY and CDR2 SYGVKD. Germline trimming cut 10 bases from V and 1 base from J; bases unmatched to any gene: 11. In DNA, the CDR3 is TGTGCCACCACCGACAGGGGCCCGATCCAAGAGACCCAGTACTTC. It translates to CATTDRGPIQETQYF.

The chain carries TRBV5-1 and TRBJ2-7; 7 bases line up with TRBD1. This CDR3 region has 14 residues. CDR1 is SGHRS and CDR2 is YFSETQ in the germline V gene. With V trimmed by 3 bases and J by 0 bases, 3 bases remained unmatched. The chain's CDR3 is CASSWGQSSYEQYF. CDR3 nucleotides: TGCGCCAGCAGCTGGGGACAGAGCTCCTACGAGCAGTACTTC.

CDR3 nucleotide sequence: TGCGCCAGCAGCCACACACGCGCCCACCCTCCAACAGATACGCAGTATTTT. It translates to CASSHTRAHPPTDTQYF. The chain carries TRBV4-3 and TRBJ2-3; no clear D. V shed 3 bases and J shed 3 bases, with 19 bases lying between them. The CDR3 contains 17 residues. Germline loops: CDR1 LGHNA, CDR2 YSLEER.